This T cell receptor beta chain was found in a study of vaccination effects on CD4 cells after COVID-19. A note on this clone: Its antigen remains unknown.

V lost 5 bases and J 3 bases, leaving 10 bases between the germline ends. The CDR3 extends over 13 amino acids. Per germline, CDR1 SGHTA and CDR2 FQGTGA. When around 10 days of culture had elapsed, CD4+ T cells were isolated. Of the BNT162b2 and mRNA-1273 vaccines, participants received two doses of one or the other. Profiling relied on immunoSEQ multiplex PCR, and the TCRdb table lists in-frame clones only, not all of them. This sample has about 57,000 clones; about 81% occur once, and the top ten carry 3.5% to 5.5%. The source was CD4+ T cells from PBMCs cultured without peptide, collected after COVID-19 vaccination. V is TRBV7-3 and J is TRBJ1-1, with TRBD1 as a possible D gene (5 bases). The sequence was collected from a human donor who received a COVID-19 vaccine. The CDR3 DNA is TGTGCCAGCAGCCCCGGGACGGACACTGAAGCTTTCTTT. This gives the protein CASSPGTDTEAFF.